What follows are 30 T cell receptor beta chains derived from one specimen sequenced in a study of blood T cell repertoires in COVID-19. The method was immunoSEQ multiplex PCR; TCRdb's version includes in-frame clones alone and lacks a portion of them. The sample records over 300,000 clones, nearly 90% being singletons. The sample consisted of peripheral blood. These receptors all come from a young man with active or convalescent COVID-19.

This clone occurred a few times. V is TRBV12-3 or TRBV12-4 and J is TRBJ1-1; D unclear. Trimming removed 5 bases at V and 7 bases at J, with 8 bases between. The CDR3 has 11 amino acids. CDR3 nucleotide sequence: TGTGCCAGCAGTCCTAAGTATGAAGCTTTCTTT. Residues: CASSPKYEAFF.

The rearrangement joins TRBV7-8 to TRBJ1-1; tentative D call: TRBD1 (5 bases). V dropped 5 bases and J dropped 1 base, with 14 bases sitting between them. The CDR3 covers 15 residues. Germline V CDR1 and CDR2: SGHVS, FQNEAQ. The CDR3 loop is CASSLTGGKNTEAFF. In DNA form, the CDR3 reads TGTGCCAGCAGCCTCACGGGGGGAAAGAACACTGAAGCTTTCTTT.

This CDR3 is CAWSPTLAGDTQYF. CDR3 DNA: TGTGCCTGGAGTCCAACCCTAGCGGGAGATACGCAGTATTTT. This sequence joins TRBV30 and TRBJ2-3; 8 positions agree with TRBD2. The trim removed 2 bases at V and 5 bases at J, leaving 6 bases unmatched. Per the germline V gene, CDR1 is GTSNPN and CDR2 is SVGIG (reference sequence). CDR3 length: 14 residues.

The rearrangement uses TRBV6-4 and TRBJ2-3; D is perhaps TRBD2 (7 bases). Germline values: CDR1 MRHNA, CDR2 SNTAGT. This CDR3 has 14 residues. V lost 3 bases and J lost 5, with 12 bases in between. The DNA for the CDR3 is TGTGCCAGCAGTGATGGGGGGGGCAGAGATACGCAGTATTTT. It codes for CASSDGGGRDTQYF.

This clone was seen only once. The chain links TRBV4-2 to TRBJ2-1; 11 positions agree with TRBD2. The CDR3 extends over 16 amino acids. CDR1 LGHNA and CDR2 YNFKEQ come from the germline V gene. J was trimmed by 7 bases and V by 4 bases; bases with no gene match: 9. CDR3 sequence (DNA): TGTGCCAGCAGCCCCCATTCTAGCGGGGGGAAGAATGAGCAGTTCTTC. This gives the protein CASSPHSSGGKNEQFF.

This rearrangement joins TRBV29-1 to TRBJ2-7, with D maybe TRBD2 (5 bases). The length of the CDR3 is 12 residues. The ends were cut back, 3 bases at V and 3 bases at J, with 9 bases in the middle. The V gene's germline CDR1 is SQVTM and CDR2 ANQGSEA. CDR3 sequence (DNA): TGCAGCGTTGAGATCCGGGACTACGAGCAGTACTTC. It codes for CSVEIRDYEQYF.

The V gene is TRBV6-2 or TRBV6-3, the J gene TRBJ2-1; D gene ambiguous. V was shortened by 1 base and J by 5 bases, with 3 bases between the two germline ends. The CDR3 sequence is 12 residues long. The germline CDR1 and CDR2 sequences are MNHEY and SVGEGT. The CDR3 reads CASSYYNNEQFF. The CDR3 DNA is TGTGCCAGCAGTTACTACAACAATGAGCAGTTCTTC.

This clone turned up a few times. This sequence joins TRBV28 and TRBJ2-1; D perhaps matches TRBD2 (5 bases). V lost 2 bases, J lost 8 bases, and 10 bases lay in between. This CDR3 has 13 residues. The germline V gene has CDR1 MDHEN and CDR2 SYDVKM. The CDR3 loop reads CASSLTSLDEQFF. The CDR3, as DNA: TGTGCCAGCAGTTTAACTAGTCTCGATGAGCAGTTCTTC.

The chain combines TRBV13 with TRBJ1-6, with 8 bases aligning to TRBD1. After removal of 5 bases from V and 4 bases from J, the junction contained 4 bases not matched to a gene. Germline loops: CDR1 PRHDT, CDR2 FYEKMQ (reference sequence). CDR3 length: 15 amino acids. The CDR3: CASSTGGGYNSPLHF. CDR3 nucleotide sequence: TGTGCCAGCAGCACAGGGGGTGGATATAATTCACCCCTCCACTTT.

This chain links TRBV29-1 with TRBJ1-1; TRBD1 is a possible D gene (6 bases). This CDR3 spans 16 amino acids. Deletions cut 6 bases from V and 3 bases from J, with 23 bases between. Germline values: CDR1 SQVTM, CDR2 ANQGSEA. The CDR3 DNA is TGCAGCGTCCCACCAACAGGGAGAGGAGTGTACACTGAAGCTTTCTTT. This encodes CSVPPTGRGVYTEAFF. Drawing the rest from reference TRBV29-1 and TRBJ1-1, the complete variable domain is SAVISQKPSRDICQRGTSLTIQCQVDSQVTMMFWYRQQPGQSLTLIATANQGSEATYESGFVIDKFPISRPNLTFSTLTVSNMSPEDSSIYLCSVPPTGRGVYTEAFFGQGTRLTVV.

The CDR3 DNA reads as TGTGCCACCAGCAGAGATTTGGGACTAGCGGGGCCCCCGACCTACAATGAGCAGTTCTTC. Translated: CATSRDLGLAGPPTYNEQFF. The chain couples TRBV15 to TRBJ2-1, with 13 bases aligning to TRBD2. The CDR3 is made up of 20 amino acids. Per the germline V gene, CDR1 is LNHNV and CDR2 is YYDKDF (reference sequence). The V and J ends lost 0 bases and 2 bases, in that order; junction bases with no gene match: 10.

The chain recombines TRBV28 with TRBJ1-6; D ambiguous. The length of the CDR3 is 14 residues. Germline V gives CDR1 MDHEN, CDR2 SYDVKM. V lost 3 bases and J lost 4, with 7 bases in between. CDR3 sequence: CASSFGSYNSPLHF. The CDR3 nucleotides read TGTGCCAGCAGTTTTGGCAGTTATAATTCACCCCTCCACTTT. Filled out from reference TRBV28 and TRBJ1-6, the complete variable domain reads DVKVTQSSRYLVKRTGEKVFLECVQDMDHENMFWYRQDPGLGLRLIYFSYDVKMKEKGDIPEGYSVSREKKERFSLILESASTNQTSMYLCASSFGSYNSPLHFGNGTRLTVT.

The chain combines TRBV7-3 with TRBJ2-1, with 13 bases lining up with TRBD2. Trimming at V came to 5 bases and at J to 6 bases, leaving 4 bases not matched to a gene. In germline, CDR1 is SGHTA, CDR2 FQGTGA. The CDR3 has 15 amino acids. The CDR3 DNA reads TGTGCCAGCAGCCCGGGACTAGCGGGGTTCAATGAGCAGTTCTTC. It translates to CASSPGLAGFNEQFF. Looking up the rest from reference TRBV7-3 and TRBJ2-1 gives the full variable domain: GAGVSQTPSNKVTEKGKYVELRCDPISGHTALYWYRQSLGQGPEFLIYFQGTGAADDSGLPNDRFFAVRPEGSVSTLKIQRTERGDSAVYLCASSPGLAGFNEQFFGPGTRLTVL.

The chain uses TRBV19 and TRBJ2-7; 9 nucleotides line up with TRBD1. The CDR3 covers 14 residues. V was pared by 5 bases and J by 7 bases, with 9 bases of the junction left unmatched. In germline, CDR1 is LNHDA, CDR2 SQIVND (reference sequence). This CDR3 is CASSRTGAYDEQYF. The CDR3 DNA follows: TGTGCCAGTAGTCGGACAGGGGCGTACGATGAGCAGTACTTC.

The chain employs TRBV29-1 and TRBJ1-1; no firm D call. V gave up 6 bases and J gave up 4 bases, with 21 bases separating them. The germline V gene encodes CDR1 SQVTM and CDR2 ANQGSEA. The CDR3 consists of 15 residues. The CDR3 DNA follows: TGCAGCGTCCGATCTGTACGGGGAGATAGCACTGAAGCTTTCTTT. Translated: CSVRSVRGDSTEAFF.

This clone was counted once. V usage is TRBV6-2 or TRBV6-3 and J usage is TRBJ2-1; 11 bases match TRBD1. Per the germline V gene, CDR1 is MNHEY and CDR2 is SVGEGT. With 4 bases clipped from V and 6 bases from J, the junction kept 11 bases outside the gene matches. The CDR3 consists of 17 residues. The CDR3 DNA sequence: TGTGCCAGCAGTTTCACAGCCACGGGACAGGGGGGCAATGAGCAGTTCTTC. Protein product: CASSFTATGQGGNEQFF.

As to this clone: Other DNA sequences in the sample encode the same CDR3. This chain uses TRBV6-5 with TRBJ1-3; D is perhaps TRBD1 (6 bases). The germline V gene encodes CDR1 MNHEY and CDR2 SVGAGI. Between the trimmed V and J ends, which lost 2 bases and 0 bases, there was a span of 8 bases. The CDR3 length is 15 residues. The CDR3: CASSYTGSSGNTIYF. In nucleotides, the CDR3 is TGTGCCAGCAGTTACACAGGGAGCTCTGGAAACACCATATATTTT.

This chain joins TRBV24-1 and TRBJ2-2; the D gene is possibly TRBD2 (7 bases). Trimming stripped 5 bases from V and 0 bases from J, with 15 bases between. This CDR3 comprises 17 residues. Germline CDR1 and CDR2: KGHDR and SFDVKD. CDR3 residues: CATSATGGTSNTGELFF. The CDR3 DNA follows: TGTGCCACCAGTGCCACGGGGGGCACCTCGAACACCGGGGAGCTGTTTTTT.

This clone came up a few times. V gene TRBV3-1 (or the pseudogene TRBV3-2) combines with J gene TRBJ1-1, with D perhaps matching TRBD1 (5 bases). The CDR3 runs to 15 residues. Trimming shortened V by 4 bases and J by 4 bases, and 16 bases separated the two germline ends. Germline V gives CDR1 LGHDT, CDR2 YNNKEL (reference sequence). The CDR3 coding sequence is TGTGCCAGCAGCCGAGTTAAGGGGCTGGGCACTGAAGCTTTCTTT. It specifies CASSRVKGLGTEAFF.

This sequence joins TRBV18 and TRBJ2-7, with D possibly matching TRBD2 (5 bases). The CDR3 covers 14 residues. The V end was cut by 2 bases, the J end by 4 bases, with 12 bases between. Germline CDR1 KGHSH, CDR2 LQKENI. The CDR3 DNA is TGTGCCAGCTCACCAGAGTCGCGGGTTTACGAGCAGTACTTC. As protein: CASSPESRVYEQYF.

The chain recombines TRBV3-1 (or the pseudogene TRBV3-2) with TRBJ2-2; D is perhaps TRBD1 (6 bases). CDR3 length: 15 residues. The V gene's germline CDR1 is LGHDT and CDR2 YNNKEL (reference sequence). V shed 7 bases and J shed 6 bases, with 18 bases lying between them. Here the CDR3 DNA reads TGTGCCAGCACCCCCTTTTTTGAGGGGGCCGGGGAGCTGTTTTTT. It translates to CASTPFFEGAGELFF.

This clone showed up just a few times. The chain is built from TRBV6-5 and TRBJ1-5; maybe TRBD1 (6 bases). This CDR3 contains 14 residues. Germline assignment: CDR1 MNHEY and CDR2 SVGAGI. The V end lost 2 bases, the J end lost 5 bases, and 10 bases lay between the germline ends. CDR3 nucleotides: TGTGCCAGCAGTTACGCAGGGGCGTATCAGCCCCAGCATTTT. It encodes CASSYAGAYQPQHF.

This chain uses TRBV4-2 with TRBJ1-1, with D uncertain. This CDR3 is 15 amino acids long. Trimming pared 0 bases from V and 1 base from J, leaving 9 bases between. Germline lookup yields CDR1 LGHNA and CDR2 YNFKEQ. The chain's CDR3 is CASSQEWGGNTEAFF. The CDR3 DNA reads TGTGCCAGCAGCCAAGAATGGGGAGGGAACACTGAAGCTTTCTTT.

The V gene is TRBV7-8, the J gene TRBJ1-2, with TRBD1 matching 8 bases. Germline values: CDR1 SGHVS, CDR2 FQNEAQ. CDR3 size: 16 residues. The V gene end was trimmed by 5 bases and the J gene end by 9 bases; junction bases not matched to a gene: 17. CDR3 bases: TGTGCCAGCAGCCAAACCGAGACCACAGGGGGGAAGAGCTACACCTTC. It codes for CASSQTETTGGKSYTF.

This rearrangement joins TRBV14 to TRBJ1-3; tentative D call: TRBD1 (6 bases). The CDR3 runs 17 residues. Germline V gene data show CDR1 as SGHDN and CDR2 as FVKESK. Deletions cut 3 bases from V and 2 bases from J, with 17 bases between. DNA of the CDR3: TGTGCCAGCAGCCAGGGAAACAGGGTTCGGGCTGGAAACACCATATATTTT. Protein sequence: CASSQGNRVRAGNTIYF. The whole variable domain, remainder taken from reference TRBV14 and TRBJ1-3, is EAGVTQFPSHSVIEKGQTVTLRCDPISGHDNLYWYRRVMGKEIKFLLHFVKESKQDESGMPNNRFLAERTGGTYSTLKVQPAELEDSGVYFCASSQGNRVRAGNTIYFGEGSWLTVV.

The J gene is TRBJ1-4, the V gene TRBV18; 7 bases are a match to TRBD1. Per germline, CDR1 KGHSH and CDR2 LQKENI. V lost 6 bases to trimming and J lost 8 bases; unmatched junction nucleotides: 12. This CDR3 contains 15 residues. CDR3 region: CASSPGSGGGEKLFF. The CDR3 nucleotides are TGTGCCAGCTCCCCAGGGAGTGGAGGGGGCGAAAAACTGTTTTTT.

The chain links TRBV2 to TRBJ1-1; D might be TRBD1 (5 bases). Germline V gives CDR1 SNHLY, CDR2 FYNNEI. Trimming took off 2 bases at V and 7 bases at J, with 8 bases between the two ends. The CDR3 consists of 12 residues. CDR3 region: CASSEFRDEAFF. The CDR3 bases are TGTGCCAGCAGTGAATTCAGGGATGAAGCTTTCTTT. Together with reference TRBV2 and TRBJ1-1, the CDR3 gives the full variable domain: EPEVTQTPSHQVTQMGQEVILRCVPISNHLYFYWYRQILGQKVEFLVSFYNNEISEKSEIFDDQFSVERPDGSNFTLKIRSTKLEDSAMYFCASSEFRDEAFFGQGTRLTVV.

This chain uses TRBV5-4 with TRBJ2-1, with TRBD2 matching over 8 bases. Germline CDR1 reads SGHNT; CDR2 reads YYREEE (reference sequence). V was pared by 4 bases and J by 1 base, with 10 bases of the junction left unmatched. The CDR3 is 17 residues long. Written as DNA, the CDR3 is TGTGCCAGCAGCCGGGAACTAGCGGTGGGGTCCTACAATGAGCAGTTCTTC. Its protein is CASSRELAVGSYNEQFF.

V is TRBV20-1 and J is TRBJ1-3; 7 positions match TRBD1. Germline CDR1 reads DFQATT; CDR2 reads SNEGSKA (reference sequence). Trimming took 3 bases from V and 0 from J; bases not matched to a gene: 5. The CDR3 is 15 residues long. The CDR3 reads CSASPRGTSGNTIYF. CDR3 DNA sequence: TGCAGTGCTAGTCCCAGGGGGACCTCTGGAAACACCATATATTTT.

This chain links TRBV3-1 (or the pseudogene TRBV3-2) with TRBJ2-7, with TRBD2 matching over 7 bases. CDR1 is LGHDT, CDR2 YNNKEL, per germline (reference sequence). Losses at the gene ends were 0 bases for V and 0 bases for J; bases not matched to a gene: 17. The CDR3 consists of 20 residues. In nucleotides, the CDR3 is TGTGCCAGCAGCCAAGATCTCCTAGCGGAAAGAGTAATCCCCTCCTACGAGCAGTACTTC. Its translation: CASSQDLLAERVIPSYEQYF.